Shown below are 14 T cell receptor beta chains from a single sample sequenced in a study of Tregs in tolerant kidney transplant recipients. The method was immunoSEQ multiplex PCR; TCRdb's version includes in-frame clones alone and lacks a portion of them. The sample contains roughly 54,000 clones, roughly 87% of which appear only once. The nonmyeloablative bone marrow transplants came from related graft donors, with transient mixed chimerism. The sequencing here drew on CD8+ T cells from blood (PBMCs), taken 12 months after the transplant. These receptors came from a human patient who received a combined kidney and bone marrow transplant. Certain T cells may be donor cells from the graft.

This chain connects TRBV4-2 to TRBJ1-5; 9 bases fit TRBD1. The CDR3 extends over 16 amino acids. Germline V CDR1 and CDR2: LGHNA, YNFKEQ. J gave up 1 base and V 1 base, and 2 bases lay outside the gene matches. CDR3 nucleotide sequence: TGTGCCAGCAGCCAAGTGGACAGGGGCAGCAATCAGCCCCAGCATTTT. Translated: CASSQVDRGSNQPQHF.

The gene calls are TRBV5-6 and TRBJ1-2, with 8 bases matching TRBD1. The CDR3 is 15 amino acids. In germline, CDR1 is SGHDT, CDR2 YYEEEE. After removal of 0 bases from V and 1 base from J, the junction contained 2 bases not matched to a gene. The CDR3 sequence: CASSLGQGNNYGYTF. Here the CDR3 DNA reads TGTGCCAGCAGCTTGGGACAGGGGAATAACTATGGCTACACCTTC.

The chain links TRBV13 to TRBJ2-1, with 11 bases lining up with TRBD2. CDR1 PRHDT and CDR2 FYEKMQ come from the germline V gene (reference sequence). V shed 6 bases and J 4 bases; nucleotides not matched to a gene: 8. There are 16 residues in the CDR3. In DNA, the CDR3 is TGTGCCAGCAGGCCGCGCCTAGCGGGGGGATACAATGAGCAGTTCTTC. Translating it yields CASRPRLAGGYNEQFF.

This rearrangement joins TRBV7-9 to TRBJ2-5, with 7 bases matching TRBD2. Germline loops: CDR1 SEHNR, CDR2 FQNEAQ (reference sequence). This CDR3 is built from 14 residues. Losses at the gene ends were 4 bases for V and 4 bases for J; bases not matched to a gene: 6. The CDR3 protein is CASSSGTTAETQYF. The CDR3 nucleotides are TGTGCCAGCAGCTCCGGGACTACGGCAGAGACCCAGTACTTC.

The V gene is TRBV30, the J gene TRBJ2-5, with D possibly TRBD1 on 6 matching bases. CDR1 is GTSNPN and CDR2 is SVGIG in the germline V gene (reference sequence). The length of the CDR3 is 14 residues. With 7 bases removed from V and 1 base from J, the gap between germline ends came to 16 bases. DNA for the CDR3: TGTGCCTTTGAGACAGGAAGGACCCAAGAGACCCAGTACTTC. This translates into CAFETGRTQETQYF.

The genes are TRBV10-3 and TRBJ2-7, with a possible D match to TRBD2 (6 bases). The CDR3 sequence is 15 residues long. Germline V gene lookup returns CDR1 ENHRY and CDR2 SYGVKD. V dropped 2 bases and J dropped 2 bases, with 13 bases sitting between them. In nucleotides, the CDR3 is TGTGCCATCAGTGAGCCTAGCGAAGACACCTACGAGCAGTACTTC. This encodes CAISEPSEDTYEQYF.

The rearrangement uses TRBV9 and TRBJ2-1, with 7 positions matching TRBD1. From germline, CDR1 is SGDLS and CDR2 YYNGEE. The CDR3 loop spans 15 amino acids. J gave up 0 bases and V 4 bases, and 4 bases lay outside the gene matches. The CDR3 region is CASSSRDSSYNEQFF. CDR3 coding DNA: TGTGCCAGCAGCTCTCGGGACAGCTCCTACAATGAGCAGTTCTTC.

V gene TRBV28 combines with J gene TRBJ2-3; 10 bases fit TRBD2. V lost 2 bases, J lost 8 bases, and 16 bases stayed unmatched. CDR1 and CDR2 (germline): MDHEN, SYDVKM. The CDR3 has 18 residues. The CDR3 loop is CASSLLGVAGGTGSTQYF. Here the CDR3 DNA reads TGTGCCAGCAGTTTACTAGGGGTAGCGGGGGGAACCGGTAGTACGCAGTATTTT.

The V and J genes are TRBV5-1 and TRBJ2-3, with TRBD2 matching 7 bases. The V segment lost 4 bases and the J segment 0 bases; nucleotides outside the gene matches: 8. The CDR3 is 16 residues long. The V gene's germline CDR1 is SGHRS and CDR2 YFSETQ. The CDR3 DNA is TGCGCCAGCAGCCCCAGGGAGGGTTCGAGCACAGATACGCAGTATTTT. The encoded protein is CASSPREGSSTDTQYF. The whole variable domain, filled in from reference TRBV5-1 and TRBJ2-3, reads KAGVTQTPRYLIKTRGQQVTLSCSPISGHRSVSWYQQTPGQGLQFLFEYFSETQRNKGNFPGRFSGRQFSNSRSEMNVSTLELGDSALYLCASSPREGSSTDTQYFGPGTRLTVL.

The genes are TRBV5-4 and TRBJ2-7; 7 bases are a match to TRBD2. Trimming cost V 0 bases and J 2 bases; bases outside gene matches: 8. CDR3 length: 16 amino acids. The germline gives CDR1 SGHNT, CDR2 YYREEE (reference sequence). CDR3 nucleotide sequence: TGTGCCAGCAGCTTGGTGGCGCGGGAGCGCCCCTACGAGCAGTACTTC. Its protein product is CASSLVARERPYEQYF.

The chain couples TRBV7-2 to TRBJ1-1, with D tentatively TRBD1 (5 bases). CDR3 length: 13 amino acids. V shed 6 bases and J shed 6 bases, with 14 bases lying between them. Germline CDR1 and CDR2: SGHTA and FQGNSA. As DNA, the CDR3 is TGTGCCAGCAGTGACAGCCCCTGGGCTGAAGCTTTCTTT. Translated, it gives CASSDSPWAEAFF.

This clone has more than one count but fewer than ten. The V call is TRBV5-6, the J call TRBJ2-3; 8 bases match TRBD2. There are 15 residues in the CDR3. Germline assignment: CDR1 SGHDT and CDR2 YYEEEE. The V and J ends lost 4 bases and 1 base, in that order; junction bases with no gene match: 5. Here the CDR3 DNA reads TGTGCCAGCAGCCGCCTAGCGGGTGGCACAGATACGCAGTATTTT. It specifies CASSRLAGGTDTQYF.

Note on this clone: Other nucleotide sequences in the sample specify the same CDR3. The J gene is TRBJ1-6, the V gene TRBV4-2; unclear D gene. V lost 0 bases to trimming and J lost 7 bases, with 10 bases between them. This CDR3 has 15 amino acids. Germline assignment: CDR1 LGHNA and CDR2 YNFKEQ. Here the CDR3 reads CASSQDGTGNSPLHF. For the CDR3, the DNA is TGTGCCAGCAGCCAAGACGGAACGGGGAATTCACCCCTCCACTTT.

The V call is TRBV27, the J call TRBJ2-5, with 8 nucleotides matching TRBD2. The J call is uncertain, as TRBJ2-7 better fits the DNA end. The CDR3 has 14 amino acids. Germline CDR1 is MNHEY and CDR2 is SMNVEV (reference sequence). CDR3 residues: CASSLGAGADEQYF. DNA of the CDR3: TGTGCCAGCAGTTTAGGAGCGGGAGCTGACGAGCAGTACTTC.